A single T cell receptor (beta chain) is shown here with its context. Its antigen target is currently unknown. Per-nucleotide qualities are absent, and no much larger clonotype sits a single base away. This specimen belongs to a study of long-term antiretroviral therapy in people with HIV (dated by TCRdb to between 2021 and 2024). Study-level background: The earliest samples were collected approximately a decade before the 2015 WHO recommendation for immediate ART, a period when ART was typically delayed until CD4 counts fell. No cross-contamination during QIAcube processing turned up in test extractions that ran a monoclonal T-cell line alongside 33 polyclonal samples. A total of 150 to 200 cryopreserved PBMC samples were contributed to the cohort by 30 adults with confirmed HIV infection, with samples collected serially over a mean of approximately six years (range 1-12). A retrospective serial study tested whether ART initiation and durable HIV suppression were associated with changes in peripheral blood TRB repertoire composition and diversity. Eleven of the 30 participants with HIV were female.

There are 12 amino acids in the CDR3, from cysteine to phenylalanine inclusive. Of the read, only the CDR3 DNA is kept; its 36 bases are in frame from base 1. Relative to germline, V is 0 bases shorter and J is 8 bases shorter, with 7 bases between their ends. Based on the germline V gene, the CDR1 and CDR2 sequences are MNHEY and SVGAGI. Participants were included only if at least one PBMC sample before ART initiation and at least two post-ART samples were available. All participants with HIV were treated in the United States of America. Before DNA extraction, cryopreserved samples containing roughly 1-10 million PBMC were thawed and washed. At the time of the earliest PBMC sample, participants with HIV were aged between roughly 23 and 60 years. PBMC samples were contributed by each participant from 1-4 timepoints before ART initiation and 2-8 timepoints after ART initiation, with a median of 7 samples. Serial HIV viral load, CD4+ T-cell count, ART history and demographic data were obtained for every participant. Using a Qiagen kit on a QIAcube, genomic DNA was extracted from unsorted PBMC, with samples processed in batches of 12.

The immunoSEQ hsTCRB v3.0 assay was used at survey level resolution to sequence the TRB variable region. TRB sequencing targeted a depth of 40,000-50,000 T-cell genomes per sample. Pooled TRB libraries were sequenced on an Illumina MiSeq with a v3 150-cycle kit. For the original study's pipeline: Repertoire analysis was performed in R inside a reproducible Nextflow workflow that covered QC, data transformation and analysis. LymphoSeq2, an R package for exploring AIRR-Seq data, was used to implement the custom analyses. A few samples that yielded fewer than 5000 total TRB sequences were excluded, so that around 190 HIV repertoires were analyzed. Among the approximately 180 HIV repertoires that were kept, 59 were collected before ART initiation and about 130 were collected after ART initiation. Repertoires were downsampled to 5000 TRB nucleotide sequences, and summary statistics were averaged over 100 downsampling iterations. TRB sequences were retained for analysis only if CDR3 regions of at least seven amino acids were present. A Shannon entropy-derived clonality score and the Gini coefficient were used to measure diversity. In the repertoire networks, any two of the top 5000 CDR3 amino acid sequences were connected whenever the two sequences differed by an edit distance of one. GLIPH2 predicted antigen specificity groups and MHC restriction for TRB CDR3 amino acid sequences. To flag known associations with CMV, EBV, HIV or tissue antigens, CDR3 amino acid sequences were compared against VDJdb and McPAS-TCR. Pre-ART, post-ART and control groups were compared with Wilcoxon signed-rank tests and Holm-Bonferroni correction. TCRdb took over this immuneACCESS table, retaining in-frame rearrangements with V and J assigned. Such tables are incomplete; in checked studies, under half of the missing clones stem from an unresolved V gene, and the remainder is unexplained. The DNA gave D and trimming, while V, J and clone size come from that table. Across this sample there are about 21,000 clones, with approximately 79% seen only once. The ten biggest clones cover 12% of the sample.

Broader findings and caveats from the paper: A significant increase in TRB diversity was found to be associated with ART initiation, although TRB diversity was observed to remain significantly below that of transplant donor controls even after long-term ART. No data were available on ART adherence, viral resistance or therapy changes, limiting inferences about post-ART repertoire changes. The samples span the years 2004 to 2017, and the ART regimens used at that time may not be as effective as current regimens. Unsorted PBMC were profiled instead of sorted CD4+ and CD8+ T cells because pre-ART samples had limited cell numbers. Limited PBMC availability meant only the TCR beta chain was sequenced, without alpha chain pairing. CDR3 length ranges in HIV repertoires were narrower than in controls, and network structure suggested an antigen-experienced repertoire with only a slight naive shift after ART. Expanded TRB clones identified before ART initiation dominated the repertoire at all time points, although this dominance fluctuated and declined in many PLHIV after ART.

Sequences were derived from unsorted PBMCs, sampled approximately 1.8 years before starting antiretroviral therapy. The source is a woman aged 40 to 50 with HIV. The chain joins TRBV6-5 to TRBJ1-2; no D gene can be assigned with confidence. In nucleotides, the sequence is TGTGCCAGCAGTTACTCTGGTGAGGGCTACACCTTC. Translated, it reads CASSYSGEGYTF.